The clone carrying this TCR beta chain was found a few times. What it binds is not known. Germline assignment: CDR1 SQVTM and CDR2 ANQGSEA. Trimming pared 0 bases from V and 7 bases from J, leaving 13 bases between. The CDR3 covers 13 residues. This sample was taken from a study of blood T cells in healthy people across ages. Whole-study results and caveats: Estimates of diversity drawn from one million T cells were considered underestimates. Compared with aged donors, long-lived donors showed fewer expanded clones, suggesting selection. The fall in TCR beta diversity per million T cells was roughly linear with age.

It was with a sample-barcoded 5' primer and a J-beta primer mix that a second PCR of about 6 to 11 cycles was run. TCRdb re-derived calls from the 5' RACE reads in MiXCR, one entry per CDR3 protein. Altogether roughly 800,000 distinct CDR3 sequences are present, approximately 55% being singletons, with the ten largest covering roughly 40%. The sequence was obtained from an elderly man in good health. The chain recombines TRBV29-1 with TRBJ2-7; maybe TRBD2 (5 bases). The sample taken for sequencing was blood. Written as DNA, the CDR3 is TGCAGCGTTGAAGATTTGAGGGCTCGGGAGCAGTACTTC. Translating it yields CSVEDLRAREQYF.